The 32 T cell receptor beta chains below all came from one sample that was sequenced in a study of Tregs in tolerant kidney transplant recipients. TCRdb keeps only in-frame clones here, not all; method: immunoSEQ multiplex PCR. The sample has tens of thousands of clones; 80% to 90% are singletons. The nonmyeloablative bone marrow transplants came from related graft donors, with transient mixed chimerism. This sample comprised CD4+ T cells from blood (PBMCs), obtained 6 months after the transplant. The receptors derive from a human patient who received a combined kidney and bone marrow transplant. The T cells may partly be graft donor cells.

The chain combines TRBV7-2 with TRBJ2-5, with 9 bases that match TRBD2. V trimming: 1 base; J trimming: 6 bases; junction bases outside the gene matches: 3. Germline values: CDR1 SGHTA, CDR2 FQGNSA. The CDR3 extends over 14 amino acids. CDR3 loop: CASSLVASGKTQYF. The CDR3 bases are TGTGCCAGCAGCTTAGTAGCTAGCGGGAAGACCCAGTACTTC.

The chain links TRBV7-8 to TRBJ2-5, with 13 positions matching TRBD2. CDR3 length equals 20 residues. V lost 5 bases, J lost 1 base, and 16 bases stayed unmatched. Germline CDR1 and CDR2: SGHVS and FQNEAQ. Here the CDR3 reads CASSHIWGTSGTALQETQYF. In DNA form, the CDR3 reads TGTGCCAGCAGCCACATCTGGGGGACTAGCGGGACGGCCCTCCAAGAGACCCAGTACTTC.

The chain recombines TRBV7-9 with TRBJ1-1, with TRBD1 matching 9 bases. The ends lost 5 bases at V and 6 bases at J; junction bases unmatched: 7. Germline V lookup: CDR1 SEHNR, CDR2 FQNEAQ (reference sequence). The length of the CDR3 is 14 residues. The CDR3 loop reads CASSPRTGVAEAFF. CDR3 DNA sequence: TGTGCCAGCAGCCCGCGGACAGGGGTGGCTGAAGCTTTCTTT.

The chain couples TRBV9 to TRBJ2-7; TRBD1 matches at 8 bases. The CDR3 totals 16 residues. J was trimmed by 4 bases and V by 4 bases; bases with no gene match: 13. In germline, CDR1 is SGDLS, CDR2 YYNGEE. CDR3: CASSQLDRDVRYEQYF. CDR3 DNA: TGTGCCAGCAGCCAATTGGACAGGGACGTTCGGTACGAGCAGTACTTC.

The chain combines TRBV6-1 with TRBJ1-5, with 7 bases lining up with TRBD1. Germline values: CDR1 MNHNS, CDR2 SASEGT. The trim removed 9 bases at V and 0 bases at J, leaving 8 bases unmatched. The CDR3 is made up of 15 amino acids. This CDR3 reads CASEAGGPSNQPQHF. The CDR3 DNA follows: TGTGCCAGTGAAGCAGGGGGACCTAGCAATCAGCCCCAGCATTTT.

The rearrangement links TRBV29-1 to TRBJ2-1; D gene unclear. Trimming removed 1 base from V and 8 bases from J, with 9 bases in between. The CDR3 is 12 amino acids. The V gene's germline CDR1 is SQVTM and CDR2 ANQGSEA. Here the CDR3 DNA reads TGCAGCGTTGAAGTCTCGGGTTATGAGCAGTTCTTC. It is translated as CSVEVSGYEQFF.

The chain joins TRBV6-5 to TRBJ1-1; no clear D gene. V lost 7 bases and J lost 3, with 6 bases in between. Per the germline V gene, CDR1 is MNHEY and CDR2 is SVGAGI. The CDR3 totals 11 residues. The CDR3 DNA reads TGTGCCAGCATGCGGTACACTGAAGCTTTCTTT. Translated, it gives CASMRYTEAFF.

The chain employs TRBV6-1 and TRBJ1-2, with D maybe TRBD1 (6 bases). The germline V gene encodes CDR1 MNHNS and CDR2 SASEGT. The CDR3 loop spans 12 amino acids. V was pared by 7 bases and J by 2 bases, with 8 bases between. CDR3 DNA sequence: TGTGCCAGCATAAGGGGGAACTATGGCTACACCTTC. It translates to CASIRGNYGYTF.

The genes are TRBV6-1 and TRBJ2-7; 7 bases line up with TRBD1. Germline values: CDR1 MNHNS, CDR2 SASEGT. CDR3 length equals 14 residues. The V and J ends lost 6 bases and 1 base, in that order; junction bases with no gene match: 6. The CDR3 sequence is CASRIRQGSYEQYF. DNA for the CDR3: TGTGCCAGCAGAATTAGACAGGGTTCCTACGAGCAGTACTTC.

This clone has more than one count but fewer than ten. CDR3 loop: CASSLDGQGGEQFF. CDR3 DNA: TGTGCCAGCAGCTTAGATGGACAGGGGGGTGAGCAGTTCTTC. The chain uses TRBV7-3 and TRBJ2-1, with 10 bases aligning to TRBD1. The J segment lost 9 bases and the V segment lost 2 bases, leaving 4 bases of the junction unmatched. The CDR3 spans 14 residues. Germline loops: CDR1 SGHTA, CDR2 FQGTGA.

V gene TRBV7-2 combines with J gene TRBJ2-1, with D unresolved. V dropped 5 bases and J dropped 1 base, with 12 bases sitting between them. Germline V lookup: CDR1 SGHTA, CDR2 FQGNSA. The CDR3 runs 15 residues. The chain's CDR3 is CASSPQFLSYNEQFF. Here the CDR3 DNA reads TGTGCCAGCAGCCCCCAGTTCTTATCCTACAATGAGCAGTTCTTC.

The genes are TRBV7-6 and TRBJ1-2, with D perhaps TRBD1 (5 bases). Germline-derived CDR1 and CDR2 are SGHVS and FNYEAQ. The CDR3 covers 14 residues. The V end was cut by 4 bases, the J end by 0 bases, with 9 bases between. The CDR3 spells CASSSGLANYGYTF. The CDR3 region has the DNA TGTGCCAGCAGCTCGGGACTGGCTAACTATGGCTACACCTTC.

This clone has a single count. V gene TRBV27 combines with J gene TRBJ2-1; 11 positions agree with TRBD2. The V and J ends lost 6 bases and 0 bases, in that order; junction bases with no gene match: 4. The germline V gene encodes CDR1 MNHEY and CDR2 SMNVEV (reference sequence). This CDR3 is 16 amino acids long. The CDR3 sequence is CASRRLAGNSYNEQFF. CDR3 coding DNA: TGTGCCAGCAGGCGACTAGCGGGGAACTCCTACAATGAGCAGTTCTTC.

The CDR3 is CASCLDRANSPLHF. In DNA, the CDR3 is TGTGCCAGCTGCCTTGACAGGGCCAATTCACCCCTCCACTTT. This chain uses TRBV28 with TRBJ1-6, with TRBD1 identical over 7 bases. Germline V CDR1 and CDR2: MDHEN, SYDVKM. The CDR3 length is 14 residues. The J segment lost 7 bases and the V segment lost 8 bases, leaving 8 bases of the junction unmatched.

This clone was detected only a few times. For the CDR3, the DNA is TGCGCCAGCAGCCGCAGCGGGAGCGGTTTAGATACGCAGTATTTT. Translated: CASSRSGSGLDTQYF. V gene TRBV4-1 combines with J gene TRBJ2-3; 8 bases line up with TRBD2. Germline CDR1 MGHRA, CDR2 YSYEKL. The CDR3 runs to 15 residues. J lost 5 bases, V lost 4 bases, and 8 bases had no gene match.

The rearrangement uses TRBV4-1 and TRBJ1-2; a possible D gene is TRBD1 (6 bases). The germline CDR1 and CDR2 sequences are MGHRA and YSYEKL. The V gene lost 3 bases and the J gene lost 5 bases, with 16 bases spanning the gap. The length of the CDR3 is 15 residues. Written as DNA, the CDR3 is TGCGCCAGCAGCCATATAGCACAGGGTCGGTATGGCTACACCTTC. Translating gives CASSHIAQGRYGYTF.

The chain has TRBV21-1 and TRBJ2-5; the DNA was not used to check the table's D call, TRBD1. TRBV21-1 is assigned pseudogene status. There are 18 residues in the CDR3. CDR3 residues: CASSKVKVRDRGLETQYF. The CDR3 coding sequence is TGTGCCAGCAGCAAAGTGAAGGTGCGGGACAGGGGTTTGGAGACCCAGTACTTC.

There are a few counts of this clone. The chain employs TRBV10-3 and TRBJ1-5; D might be TRBD1 (6 bases). Germline loops: CDR1 ENHRY, CDR2 SYGVKD. Trimming removed 5 bases at V and 5 bases at J, with 10 bases between. The length of the CDR3 is 13 residues. The CDR3 coding sequence is TGTGCCATCAGTCGGACAGATGATCAGCCCCAGCATTTT. Protein sequence: CAISRTDDQPQHF.

The count of this clone is one. The chain employs TRBV4-2 and TRBJ2-1; D ambiguous. Germline CDR1 is LGHNA and CDR2 is YNFKEQ. The CDR3 runs to 14 residues. V was shortened by 0 bases and J by 4 bases, with 7 bases between the two germline ends. The DNA for the CDR3 is TGTGCCAGCAGCCAAGATGGGCAGTACAATGAGCAGTTCTTC. Translating gives CASSQDGQYNEQFF.

This rearrangement joins TRBV10-3 to TRBJ1-1, with D unresolved. From germline, CDR1 is ENHRY and CDR2 SYGVKD. The V gene lost 2 bases and the J gene lost 3 bases, with 4 bases spanning the gap. This CDR3 has 12 residues. The CDR3 sequence is CAISEADTEAFF. Here the CDR3 DNA reads TGTGCCATCAGTGAGGCGGACACTGAAGCTTTCTTT.

The genes are TRBV18 and TRBJ2-7; 14 positions agree with TRBD2. Germline CDR1 is KGHSH and CDR2 is LQKENI. The CDR3 contains 17 residues. The V segment lost 0 bases and the J segment 3 bases; nucleotides outside the gene matches: 4. The CDR3 nucleotides are TGTGCCAGCTCACCACCGTTAGGGACTAGCGGGAGCTACGAGCAGTACTTC. Its translation: CASSPPLGTSGSYEQYF.

This chain joins TRBV5-1 and TRBJ2-7; tentative D call: TRBD1 (5 bases). Germline CDR1 is SGHRS and CDR2 is YFSETQ. V was trimmed by 0 bases and J by 2 bases, leaving 12 bases between them. This CDR3 contains 15 residues. CDR3 loop: CASSLVSGSPYEQYF. DNA of the CDR3: TGCGCCAGCAGCTTGGTTTCAGGGTCACCCTACGAGCAGTACTTC.

The genes are TRBV5-6 and TRBJ1-4; D perhaps matches TRBD1 (5 bases). V was clipped by 2 bases and J by 0 bases, with 5 bases between them. CDR3 size: 14 residues. Looked up from germline, CDR1 is SGHDT and CDR2 is YYEEEE. DNA of the CDR3: TGTGCCAGCAGCTTACAGGCAACTAATGAAAAACTGTTTTTT. This gives the protein CASSLQATNEKLFF.

The V gene is TRBV18, the J gene TRBJ2-7, with 9 bases lining up with TRBD1. Germline CDR1 reads KGHSH; CDR2 reads LQKENI. V shed 3 bases and J 2 bases; nucleotides not matched to a gene: 2. The CDR3 sequence is 14 residues long. This CDR3 is CASSPDRGPYEQYF. The CDR3 region has the DNA TGTGCCAGCTCACCGGACAGGGGCCCCTACGAGCAGTACTTC.

The DNA of the CDR3 is TGTGCCAGCAGCTCAGGACAGGGACGAAGTACAGATACGCAGTATTTT. Protein sequence: CASSSGQGRSTDTQYF. This sequence joins TRBV7-2 and TRBJ2-3; 8 bases agree with TRBD1. The CDR3 has 16 residues. V lost 4 bases and J lost 3; bases outside the gene matches: 9. Germline V gene data show CDR1 as SGHTA and CDR2 as FQGNSA.

The rearrangement links TRBV6-5 to TRBJ2-7; 9 positions match TRBD2. The CDR3 sequence is 14 residues long. The V segment lost 6 bases and the J segment 1 base; nucleotides outside the gene matches: 4. Germline CDR1 reads MNHEY; CDR2 reads SVGAGI. CDR3 bases: TGTGCCAGCAGCTTAGCGGGAGAATCCTACGAGCAGTACTTC. Encoded protein: CASSLAGESYEQYF.

The rearrangement links TRBV18 to TRBJ2-3; 8 bases fit TRBD1. The V gene end was trimmed by 1 base and the J gene end by 6 bases; junction bases not matched to a gene: 9. The CDR3 loop spans 16 amino acids. Germline-derived CDR1 and CDR2 are KGHSH and LQKENI. This chain's CDR3 is CASSPRASGGKDTQYF. CDR3 DNA sequence: TGTGCCAGCTCACCACGGGCGTCAGGGGGCAAGGATACGCAGTATTTT. Full variable domain (rest looked up from reference TRBV18 and TRBJ2-3): NAGVMQNPRHLVRRRGQEARLRCSPMKGHSHVYWYRQLPEEGLKFMVYLQKENIIDESGMPKERFSAEFPKEGPSILRIQQVVRGDSAAYFCASSPRASGGKDTQYFGPGTRLTVL.

V and J are TRBV9 and TRBJ1-3; the D gene is possibly TRBD1 (6 bases). Germline values: CDR1 SGDLS, CDR2 YYNGEE. There are 15 residues in the CDR3. Trimming left V 3 bases short and J 0 bases short, with 10 bases between. The CDR3 protein is CASSATGLSGNTIYF. The CDR3 DNA sequence: TGTGCCAGCAGCGCAACAGGGCTCTCTGGAAACACCATATATTTT.

This chain joins TRBV5-4 and TRBJ2-5; the match to TRBD2 covers 11 bases. V lost 3 bases, J lost 4 bases, and 5 bases stayed unmatched. This CDR3 comprises 15 residues. The germline CDR1 and CDR2 sequences are SGHNT and YYREEE (reference sequence). The CDR3 is CASSWPGTSGETQYF. The CDR3 DNA reads TGTGCCAGCAGCTGGCCCGGGACTAGCGGAGAGACCCAGTACTTC.

This chain connects TRBV11-2 to TRBJ2-7; 7 positions match TRBD1. Germline V gene sequence: CDR1 SGHAT, CDR2 FQNNGV. The CDR3 contains 14 residues. The trim removed 5 bases at V and 4 bases at J, leaving 8 bases unmatched. CDR3 loop: CASSTIQGRYEQYF. DNA of the CDR3: TGTGCCAGCAGCACTATACAGGGGAGATACGAGCAGTACTTC.

V usage is TRBV29-1 and J usage is TRBJ1-4, with TRBD1 identical over 9 bases. The V gene end was trimmed by 7 bases and the J gene end by 8 bases; junction bases not matched to a gene: 11. Germline V lookup: CDR1 SQVTM, CDR2 ANQGSEA. The CDR3 runs 14 residues. CDR3 protein: CSASLTGGREKLFF. CDR3 DNA sequence: TGCAGCGCTAGCCTTACAGGGGGCAGGGAAAAACTGTTTTTT.

Worth noting for this clone: This specimen includes other DNA sequences encoding the same CDR3. The genes are TRBV5-8 and TRBJ1-6; D uncertain. From germline, CDR1 is SGHTS and CDR2 YDEGEE. V lost 0 bases to trimming and J lost 9 bases, with 7 bases between them. The CDR3 has 13 residues. CDR3 protein: CASSLESSSPLHF. Written as DNA, the CDR3 is TGTGCCAGCAGCTTGGAGAGTTCTTCACCCCTCCACTTT.